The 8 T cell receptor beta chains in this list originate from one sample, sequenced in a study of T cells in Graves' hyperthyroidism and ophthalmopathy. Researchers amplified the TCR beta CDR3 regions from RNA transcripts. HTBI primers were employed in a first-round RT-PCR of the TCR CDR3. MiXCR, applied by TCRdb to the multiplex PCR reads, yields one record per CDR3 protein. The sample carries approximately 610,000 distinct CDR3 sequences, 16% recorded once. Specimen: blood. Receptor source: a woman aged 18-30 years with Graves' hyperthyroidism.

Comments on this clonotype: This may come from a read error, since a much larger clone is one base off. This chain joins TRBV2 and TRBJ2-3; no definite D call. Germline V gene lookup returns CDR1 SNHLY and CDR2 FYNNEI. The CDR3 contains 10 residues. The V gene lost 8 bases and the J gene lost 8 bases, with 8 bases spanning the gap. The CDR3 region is CASGYTTQYF. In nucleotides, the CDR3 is TGTGCCAGCGGGTATACTACGCAGTATTTT.

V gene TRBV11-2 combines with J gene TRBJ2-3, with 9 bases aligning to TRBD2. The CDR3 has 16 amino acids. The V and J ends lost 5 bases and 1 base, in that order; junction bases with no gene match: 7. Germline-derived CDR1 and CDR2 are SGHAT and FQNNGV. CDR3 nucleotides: TGTGCCAGCAGCCCCCGTCGACTAGCGGGCACAGATACGCAGTATTTT. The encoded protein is CASSPRRLAGTDTQYF.

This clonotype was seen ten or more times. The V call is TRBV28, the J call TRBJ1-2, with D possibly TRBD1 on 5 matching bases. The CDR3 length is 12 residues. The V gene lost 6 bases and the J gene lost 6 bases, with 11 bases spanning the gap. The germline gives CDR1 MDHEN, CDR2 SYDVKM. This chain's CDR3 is CASRSGRDGYTF. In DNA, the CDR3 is TGTGCCAGCAGGTCGGGGCGTGATGGCTACACCTTC.

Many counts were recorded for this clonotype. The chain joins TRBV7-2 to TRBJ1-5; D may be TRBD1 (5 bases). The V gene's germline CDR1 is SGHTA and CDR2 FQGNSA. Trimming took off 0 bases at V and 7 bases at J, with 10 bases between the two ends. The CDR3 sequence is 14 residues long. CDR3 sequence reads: CASSLAGGGQPQHF. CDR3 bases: TGTGCCAGCAGCTTAGCGGGGGGGGGACAGCCCCAGCATTTT. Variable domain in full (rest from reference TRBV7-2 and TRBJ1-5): GAGVSQSPSNKVTEKGKDVELRCDPISGHTALYWYRQSLGQGLEFLIYFQGNSAPDKSGLPSDRFSAERTGGSVSTLTIQRTQQEDSAVYLCASSLAGGGQPQHFGDGTRLSIL.

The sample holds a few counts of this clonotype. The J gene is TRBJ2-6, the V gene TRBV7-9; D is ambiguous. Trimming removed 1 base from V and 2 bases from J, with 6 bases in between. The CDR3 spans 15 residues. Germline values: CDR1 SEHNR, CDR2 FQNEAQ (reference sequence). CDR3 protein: CASSLGFTGANVLTF. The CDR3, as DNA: TGTGCCAGCAGCTTAGGTTTTACTGGGGCCAACGTCCTGACTTTC.

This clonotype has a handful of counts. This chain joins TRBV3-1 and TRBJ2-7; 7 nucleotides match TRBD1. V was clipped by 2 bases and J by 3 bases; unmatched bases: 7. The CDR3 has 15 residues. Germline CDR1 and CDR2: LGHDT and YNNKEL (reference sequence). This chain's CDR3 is CASSQTRDSLYEQYF. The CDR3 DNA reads TGTGCCAGCAGCCAAACCCGGGACAGCCTCTACGAGCAGTACTTC.

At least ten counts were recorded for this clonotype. DNA for the CDR3: TGCGCCAGCAGCTTGCCCGGGACTACAGGCTACACCTTC. The encoded protein is CASSLPGTTGYTF. This rearrangement joins TRBV5-1 to TRBJ1-2, with D possibly matching TRBD1 (5 bases). Germline V gene sequence: CDR1 SGHRS, CDR2 YFSETQ. This CDR3 contains 13 residues. V dropped 1 base and J dropped 8 bases, with 12 bases sitting between them.

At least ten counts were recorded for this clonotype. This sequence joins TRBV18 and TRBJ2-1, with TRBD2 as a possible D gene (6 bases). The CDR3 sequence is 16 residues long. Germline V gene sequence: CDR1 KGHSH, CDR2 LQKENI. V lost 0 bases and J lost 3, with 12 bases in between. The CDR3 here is CASSPPLATFYNEQFF. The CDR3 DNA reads TGTGCCAGCTCACCACCTCTAGCGACCTTCTACAATGAGCAGTTCTTC.